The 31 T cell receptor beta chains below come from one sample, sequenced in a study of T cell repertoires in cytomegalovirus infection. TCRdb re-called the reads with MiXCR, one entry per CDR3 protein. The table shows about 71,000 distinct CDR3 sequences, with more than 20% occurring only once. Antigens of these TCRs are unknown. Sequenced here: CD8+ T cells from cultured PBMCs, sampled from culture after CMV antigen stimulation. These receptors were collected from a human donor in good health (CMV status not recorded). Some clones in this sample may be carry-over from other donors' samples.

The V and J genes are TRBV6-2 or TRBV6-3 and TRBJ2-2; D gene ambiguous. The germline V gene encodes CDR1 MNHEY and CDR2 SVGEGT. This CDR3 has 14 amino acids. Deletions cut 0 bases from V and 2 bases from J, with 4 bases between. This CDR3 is CASSYSLNTGELFF. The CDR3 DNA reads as TGTGCCAGCAGTTACTCACTTAACACCGGGGAGCTGTTTTTT.

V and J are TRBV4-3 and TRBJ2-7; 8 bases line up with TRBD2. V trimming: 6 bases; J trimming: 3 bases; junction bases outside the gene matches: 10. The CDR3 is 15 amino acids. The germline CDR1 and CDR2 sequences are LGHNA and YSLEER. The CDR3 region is CASSDVSGGFYEQYF. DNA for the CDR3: TGCGCCAGCAGTGATGTGAGCGGGGGTTTCTACGAGCAGTACTTC.

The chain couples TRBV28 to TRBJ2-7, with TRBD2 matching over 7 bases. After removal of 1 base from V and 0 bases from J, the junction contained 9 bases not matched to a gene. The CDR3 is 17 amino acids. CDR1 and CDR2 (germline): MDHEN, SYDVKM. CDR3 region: CASSLFSSGFSSYEQYF. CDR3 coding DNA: TGTGCCAGCAGTTTATTTTCTAGCGGCTTTAGCTCCTACGAGCAGTACTTC.

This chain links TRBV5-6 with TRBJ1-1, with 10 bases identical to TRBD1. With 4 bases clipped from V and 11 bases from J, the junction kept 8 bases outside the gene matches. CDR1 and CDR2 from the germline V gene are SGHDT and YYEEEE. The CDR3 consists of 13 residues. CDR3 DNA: TGTGCCAGCAGCCCGGGACAGGGGAAGAGGGCTTTCTTT. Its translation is CASSPGQGKRAFF.

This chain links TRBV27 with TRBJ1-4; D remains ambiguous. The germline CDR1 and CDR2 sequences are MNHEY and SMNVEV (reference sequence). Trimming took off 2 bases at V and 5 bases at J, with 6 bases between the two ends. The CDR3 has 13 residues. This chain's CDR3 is CASSLERNEKLFF. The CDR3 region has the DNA TGTGCCAGCAGTTTAGAGAGGAATGAAAAACTGTTTTTT.

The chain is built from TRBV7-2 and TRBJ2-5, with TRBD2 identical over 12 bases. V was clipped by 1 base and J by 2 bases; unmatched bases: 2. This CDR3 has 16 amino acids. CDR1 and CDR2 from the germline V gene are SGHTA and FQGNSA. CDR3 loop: CASSLVLAGGQETQYF. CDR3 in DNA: TGTGCCAGCAGCTTAGTACTAGCGGGGGGTCAAGAGACCCAGTACTTC.

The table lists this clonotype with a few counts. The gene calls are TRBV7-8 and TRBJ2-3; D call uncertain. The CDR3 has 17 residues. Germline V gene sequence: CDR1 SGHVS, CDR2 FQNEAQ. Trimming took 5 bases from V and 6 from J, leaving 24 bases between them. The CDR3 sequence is CASSPPPVANRMDTQYF. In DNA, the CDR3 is TGTGCCAGCAGCCCCCCCCCGGTGGCGAATCGAATGGATACGCAGTATTTT.

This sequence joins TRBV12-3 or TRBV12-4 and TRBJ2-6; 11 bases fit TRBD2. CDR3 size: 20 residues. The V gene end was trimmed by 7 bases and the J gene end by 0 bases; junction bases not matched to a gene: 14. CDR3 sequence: CASKLNSGLAAPSGANVLTF. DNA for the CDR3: TGTGCCAGCAAACTGAACTCGGGACTAGCGGCTCCCTCTGGGGCCAACGTCCTGACTTTC.

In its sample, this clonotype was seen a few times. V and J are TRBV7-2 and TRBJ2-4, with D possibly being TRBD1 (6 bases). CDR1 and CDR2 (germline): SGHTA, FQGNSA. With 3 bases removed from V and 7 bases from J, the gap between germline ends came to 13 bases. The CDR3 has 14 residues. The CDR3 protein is CASSFEYRDNIQYF. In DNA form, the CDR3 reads TGTGCCAGCAGCTTTGAGTACAGGGACAACATTCAGTACTTC.

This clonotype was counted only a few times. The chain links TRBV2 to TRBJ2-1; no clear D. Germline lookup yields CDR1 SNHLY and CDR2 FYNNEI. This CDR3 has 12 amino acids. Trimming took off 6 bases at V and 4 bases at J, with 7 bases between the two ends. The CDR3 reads CASRQSYNEQFF. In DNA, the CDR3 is TGTGCCAGCAGGCAGTCTTACAATGAGCAGTTCTTC.

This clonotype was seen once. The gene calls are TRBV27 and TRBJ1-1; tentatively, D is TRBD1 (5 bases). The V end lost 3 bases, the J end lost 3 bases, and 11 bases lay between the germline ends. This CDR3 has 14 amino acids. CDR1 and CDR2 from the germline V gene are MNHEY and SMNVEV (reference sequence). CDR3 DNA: TGTGCCAGCAGTTTTCAGGGAGGGGACACTGAAGCTTTCTTT. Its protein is CASSFQGGDTEAFF.

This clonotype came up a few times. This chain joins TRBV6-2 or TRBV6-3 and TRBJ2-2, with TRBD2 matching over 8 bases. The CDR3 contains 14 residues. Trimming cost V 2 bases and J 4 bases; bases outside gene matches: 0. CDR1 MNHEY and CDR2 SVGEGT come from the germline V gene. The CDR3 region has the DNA TGTGCCAGCAGTTACGGGACTAGCACCGGGGAGCTGTTTTTT. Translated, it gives CASSYGTSTGELFF.

The CDR3 sequence: CAISESKATHTEAFF. Written as DNA, the CDR3 is TGTGCCATCAGTGAGTCGAAGGCCACACACACTGAAGCTTTCTTT. The gene calls are TRBV10-3 and TRBJ1-1; D gene ambiguous. The germline gives CDR1 ENHRY, CDR2 SYGVKD. The CDR3 loop spans 15 amino acids. V was cut by 0 bases and J by 3 bases, with 11 bases left in between.

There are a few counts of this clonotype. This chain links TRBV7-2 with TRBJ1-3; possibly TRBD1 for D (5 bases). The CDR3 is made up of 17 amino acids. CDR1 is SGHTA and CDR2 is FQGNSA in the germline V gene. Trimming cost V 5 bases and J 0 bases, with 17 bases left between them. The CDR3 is CASSPWGRTYSGNTIYF. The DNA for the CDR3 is TGTGCCAGCAGCCCTTGGGGGAGGACATACTCTGGAAACACCATATATTTT. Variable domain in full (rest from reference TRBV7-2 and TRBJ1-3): GAGVSQSPSNKVTEKGKDVELRCDPISGHTALYWYRQSLGQGLEFLIYFQGNSAPDKSGLPSDRFSAERTGGSVSTLTIQRTQQEDSAVYLCASSPWGRTYSGNTIYFGEGSWLTVV.

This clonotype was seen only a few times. CDR3 sequence reads: CASSPSGQGNSPLHF. CDR3 nucleotides: TGTGCCAGCAGCCCCTCCGGACAGGGAAATTCACCCCTCCACTTT. The rearrangement joins TRBV7-2 to TRBJ1-6; 8 bases are a match to TRBD1. Germline values: CDR1 SGHTA, CDR2 FQGNSA. The CDR3 sequence is 15 residues long. V trimming: 5 bases; J trimming: 7 bases; junction bases outside the gene matches: 7.

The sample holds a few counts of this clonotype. The CDR3 DNA is TGTGCTACGGGAAGGGGGGCGGCCTCCTACAATGAGCAGTTCTTC. The encoded protein is CATGRGAASYNEQFF. The chain uses TRBV12-5 and TRBJ2-1; D possibly uses TRBD1 or TRBD2 (6 bases each). CDR1 is LGHNT and CDR2 is FRNRAP in the germline V gene. The V and J ends lost 10 bases and 0 bases respectively, with 16 bases between them. This CDR3 region has 15 residues.

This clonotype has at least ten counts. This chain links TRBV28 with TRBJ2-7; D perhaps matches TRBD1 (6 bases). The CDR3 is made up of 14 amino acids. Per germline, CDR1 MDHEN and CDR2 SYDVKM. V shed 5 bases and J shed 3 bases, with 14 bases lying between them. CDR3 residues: CASSDGQWDYEQYF. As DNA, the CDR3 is TGTGCCAGCAGTGACGGACAGTGGGACTACGAGCAGTACTTC.

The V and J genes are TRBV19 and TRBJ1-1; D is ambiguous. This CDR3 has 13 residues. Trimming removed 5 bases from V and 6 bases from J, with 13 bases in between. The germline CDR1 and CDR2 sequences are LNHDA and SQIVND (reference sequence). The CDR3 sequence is CASSVGLAAEAFF. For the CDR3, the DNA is TGTGCCAGTAGTGTCGGGTTGGCGGCTGAAGCTTTCTTT.

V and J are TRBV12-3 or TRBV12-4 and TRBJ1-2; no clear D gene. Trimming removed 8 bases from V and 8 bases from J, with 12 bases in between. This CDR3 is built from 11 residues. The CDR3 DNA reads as TGTGCCAGCTCTATAGGGCTCGGCTACACCTTC. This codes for CASSIGLGYTF.

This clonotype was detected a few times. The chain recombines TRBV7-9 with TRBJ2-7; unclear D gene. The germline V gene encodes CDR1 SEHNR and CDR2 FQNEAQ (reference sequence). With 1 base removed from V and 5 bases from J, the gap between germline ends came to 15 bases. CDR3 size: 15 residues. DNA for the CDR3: TGTGCCAGCAGCTTAGTAGATACCCTGAAGAACGAGCAGTACTTC. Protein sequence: CASSLVDTLKNEQYF.

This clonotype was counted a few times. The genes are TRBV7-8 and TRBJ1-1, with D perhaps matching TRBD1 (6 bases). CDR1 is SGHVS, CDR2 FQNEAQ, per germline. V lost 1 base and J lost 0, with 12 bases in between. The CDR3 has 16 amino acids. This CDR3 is CASSLGTARLNTEAFF. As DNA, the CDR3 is TGTGCCAGCAGCTTAGGGACAGCTAGGTTGAACACTGAAGCTTTCTTT.

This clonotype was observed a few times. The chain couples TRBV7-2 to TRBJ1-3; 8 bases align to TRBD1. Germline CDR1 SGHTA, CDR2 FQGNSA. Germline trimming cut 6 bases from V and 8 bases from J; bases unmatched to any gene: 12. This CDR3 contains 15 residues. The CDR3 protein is CASSFGQGPRDTIYF. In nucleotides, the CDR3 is TGTGCCAGCAGTTTCGGACAGGGCCCTAGAGACACCATATATTTT.

The chain's CDR3 is CASSLGTRNEQFF. The CDR3 coding sequence is TGTGCCAGCAGCTTAGGGACGCGAAATGAGCAGTTCTTC. V is TRBV7-2 and J is TRBJ2-1; the D is unclear. The CDR3 is 13 amino acids. The germline V gene encodes CDR1 SGHTA and CDR2 FQGNSA. Deletions cut 1 base from V and 7 bases from J, with 8 bases between.

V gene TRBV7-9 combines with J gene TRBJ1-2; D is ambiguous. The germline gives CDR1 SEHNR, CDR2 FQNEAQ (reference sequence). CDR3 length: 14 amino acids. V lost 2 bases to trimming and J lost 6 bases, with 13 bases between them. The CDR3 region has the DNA TGTGCCAGCAGCTTAATGGGCGGTTTGGATGGCTACACCTTC. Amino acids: CASSLMGGLDGYTF.

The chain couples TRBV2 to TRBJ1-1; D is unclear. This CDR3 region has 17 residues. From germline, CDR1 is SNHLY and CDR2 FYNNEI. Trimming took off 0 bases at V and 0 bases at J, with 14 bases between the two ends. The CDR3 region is CASSEARGRPMNTEAFF. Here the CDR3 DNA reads TGTGCCAGCAGTGAAGCGCGTGGCCGACCAATGAACACTGAAGCTTTCTTT.

DNA for the CDR3: TGTGCCAGCAGTTACCCCGGGACAGGGTATCAGCCCCAGCATTTT. Translation: CASSYPGTGYQPQHF. The rearrangement joins TRBV6-6 to TRBJ1-5; 9 bases align to TRBD1. CDR1 and CDR2 (germline): MNHNY, SVGAGI (reference sequence). The CDR3 is made up of 15 amino acids. With V trimmed by 2 bases and J by 5 bases, 4 bases remained unmatched.

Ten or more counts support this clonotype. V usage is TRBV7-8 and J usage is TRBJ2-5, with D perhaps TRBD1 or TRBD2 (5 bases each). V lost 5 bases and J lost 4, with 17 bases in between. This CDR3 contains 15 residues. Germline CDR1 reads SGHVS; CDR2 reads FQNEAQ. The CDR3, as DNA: TGTGCCAGCAGCCCAGCAGGGACCATTTTAGAGACCCAGTACTTC. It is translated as CASSPAGTILETQYF.

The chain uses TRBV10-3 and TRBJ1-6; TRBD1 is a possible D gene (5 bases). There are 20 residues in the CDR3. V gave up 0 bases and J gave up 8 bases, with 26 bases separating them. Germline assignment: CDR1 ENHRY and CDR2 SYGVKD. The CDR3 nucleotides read TGTGCCATCAGTGAGTCGAAGGGACGCGTTCCCACTATGGTTTATTCACCCCTCCACTTT. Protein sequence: CAISESKGRVPTMVYSPLHF.

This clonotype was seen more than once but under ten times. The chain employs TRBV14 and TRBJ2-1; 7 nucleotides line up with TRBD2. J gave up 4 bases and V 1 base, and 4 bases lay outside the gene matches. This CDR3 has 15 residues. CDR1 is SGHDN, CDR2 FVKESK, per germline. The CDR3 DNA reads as TGTGCCAGCAGCCAAGTTCTAGCGGCGTACAATGAGCAGTTCTTC. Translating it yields CASSQVLAAYNEQFF. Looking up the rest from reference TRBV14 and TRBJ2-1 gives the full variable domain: EAGVTQFPSHSVIEKGQTVTLRCDPISGHDNLYWYRRVMGKEIKFLLHFVKESKQDESGMPNNRFLAERTGGTYSTLKVQPAELEDSGVYFCASSQVLAAYNEQFFGPGTRLTVL.

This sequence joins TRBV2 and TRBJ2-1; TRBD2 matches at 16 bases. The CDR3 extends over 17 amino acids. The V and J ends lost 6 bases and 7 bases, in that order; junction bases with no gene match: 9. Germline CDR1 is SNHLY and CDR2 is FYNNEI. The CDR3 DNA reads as TGTGCCAGCAGCGAATCCCCGGGACTAGCGGGGGGGAATGAGCAGTTCTTC. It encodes CASSESPGLAGGNEQFF. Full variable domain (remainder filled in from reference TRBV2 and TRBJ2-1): EPEVTQTPSHQVTQMGQEVILRCVPISNHLYFYWYRQILGQKVEFLVSFYNNEISEKSEIFDDQFSVERPDGSNFTLKIRSTKLEDSAMYFCASSESPGLAGGNEQFFGPGTRLTVL.

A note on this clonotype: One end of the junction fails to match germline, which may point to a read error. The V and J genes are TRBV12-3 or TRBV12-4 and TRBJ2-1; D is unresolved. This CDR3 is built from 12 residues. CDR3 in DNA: TGTGCCAGCAGTTTGGATGACAATGAGCAGTCCTTC. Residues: CASSLDDNEQSF.